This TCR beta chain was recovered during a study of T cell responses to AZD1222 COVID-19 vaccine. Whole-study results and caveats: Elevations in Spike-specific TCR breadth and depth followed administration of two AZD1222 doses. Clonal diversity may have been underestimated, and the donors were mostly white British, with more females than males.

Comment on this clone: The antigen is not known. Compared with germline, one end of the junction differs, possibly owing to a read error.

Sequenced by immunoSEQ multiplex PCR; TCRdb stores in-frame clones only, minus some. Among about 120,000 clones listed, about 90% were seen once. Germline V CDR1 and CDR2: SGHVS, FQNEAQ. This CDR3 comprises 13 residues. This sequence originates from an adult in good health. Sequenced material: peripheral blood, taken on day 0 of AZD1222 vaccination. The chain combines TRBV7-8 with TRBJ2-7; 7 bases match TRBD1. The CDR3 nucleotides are TGTGCCAGCAGCTTAGTGGGAAGACAGGGTTTGGACTTC. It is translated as CASSLVGRQGLDF.